The clone carrying this T cell receptor (beta chain) was counted once. Its antigen is not known. Looked up from germline, CDR1 is GTSNPN and CDR2 is SVGIG (reference sequence). With 1 base clipped from V and 5 bases from J, the junction kept 2 bases outside the gene matches. This CDR3 spans 12 amino acids. This specimen belongs to a study of cytomegalovirus exposure and HLA in healthy donors. The study, taken as a whole, reports: Several V segments, TRBV6-2 and TRBV6-3 among them, could not be told apart and were dropped. Researchers reported in a later analysis that common viral pathogens appeared linked to several top clusters.

The study ran its PCR with 60 Vbeta and 13 Jbeta primers. Generated by immunoSEQ multiplex PCR, the TCRdb table keeps only in-frame clones and is missing some. There are under 200,000 clones in the sample; 75% occur only once, and over 4.5% lies in the top ten. The V gene is TRBV30, the J gene TRBJ2-7; 7 positions agree with TRBD1. Sequencing used PBMCs. The clonotype comes from a male donor in good health and CMV-seronegative. The CDR3 DNA sequence: TGTGCCTGGAGTGCAACAGGGGACGAGCAGTACTTC. Translation gives CAWSATGDEQYF.